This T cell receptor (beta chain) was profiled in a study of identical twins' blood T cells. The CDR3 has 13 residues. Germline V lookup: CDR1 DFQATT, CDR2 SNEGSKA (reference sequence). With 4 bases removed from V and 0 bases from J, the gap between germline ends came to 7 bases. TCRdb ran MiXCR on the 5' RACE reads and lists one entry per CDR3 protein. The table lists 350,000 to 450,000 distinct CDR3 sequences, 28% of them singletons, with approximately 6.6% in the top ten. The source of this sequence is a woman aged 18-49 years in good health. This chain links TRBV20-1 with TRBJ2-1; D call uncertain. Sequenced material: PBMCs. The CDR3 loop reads CSAKVSSYNEQFF. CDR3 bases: TGCAGTGCTAAGGTCAGCTCCTACAATGAGCAGTTCTTC.